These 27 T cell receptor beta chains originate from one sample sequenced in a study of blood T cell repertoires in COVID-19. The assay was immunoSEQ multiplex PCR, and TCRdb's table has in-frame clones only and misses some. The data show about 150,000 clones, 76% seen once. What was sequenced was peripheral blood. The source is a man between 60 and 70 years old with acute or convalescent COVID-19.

The CDR3 spells CASSQKGHEGASDTQYF. The CDR3 DNA reads as TGTGCCAGCAGCCAAAAGGGCCATGAGGGGGCCTCAGATACGCAGTATTTT. This sequence joins TRBV7-6 and TRBJ2-3, with TRBD1 identical over 7 bases. This CDR3 region has 17 residues. Germline V lookup: CDR1 SGHVS, CDR2 FNYEAQ. With 5 bases clipped from V and 4 bases from J, the junction kept 15 bases outside the gene matches.

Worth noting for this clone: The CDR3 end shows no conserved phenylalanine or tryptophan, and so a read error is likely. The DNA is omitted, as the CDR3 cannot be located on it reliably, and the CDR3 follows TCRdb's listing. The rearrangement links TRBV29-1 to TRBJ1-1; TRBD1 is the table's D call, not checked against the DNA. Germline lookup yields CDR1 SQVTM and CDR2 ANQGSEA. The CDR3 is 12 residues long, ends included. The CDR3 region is CSVEDGYGGQGL.

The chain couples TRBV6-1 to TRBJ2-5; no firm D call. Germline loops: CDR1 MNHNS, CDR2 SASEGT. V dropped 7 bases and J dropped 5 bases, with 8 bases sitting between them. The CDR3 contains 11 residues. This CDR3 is CASISLETQYF. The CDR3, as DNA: TGTGCCAGCATTTCCCTGGAGACCCAGTACTTC.

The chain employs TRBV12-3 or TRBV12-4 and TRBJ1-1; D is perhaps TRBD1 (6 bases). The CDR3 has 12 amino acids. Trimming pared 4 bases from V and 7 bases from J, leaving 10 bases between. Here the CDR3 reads CASSYGGHEAFF. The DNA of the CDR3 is TGTGCCAGCAGTTATGGGGGACATGAAGCTTTCTTT.

The CDR3 loop is CASSLKGQGAYEQYF. The CDR3 DNA is TGTGCCAGCAGTTTAAAGGGACAGGGGGCCTACGAGCAGTACTTC. The V and J genes are TRBV27 and TRBJ2-7, with TRBD1 identical over 11 bases. Trimming at V came to 2 bases and at J to 2 bases, leaving 2 bases not matched to a gene. Germline CDR1 and CDR2: MNHEY and SMNVEV (reference sequence). This CDR3 spans 15 amino acids.

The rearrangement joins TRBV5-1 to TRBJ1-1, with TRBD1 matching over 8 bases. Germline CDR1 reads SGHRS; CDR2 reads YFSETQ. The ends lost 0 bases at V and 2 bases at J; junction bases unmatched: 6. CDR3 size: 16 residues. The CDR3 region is CASSLASGTGNTEAFF. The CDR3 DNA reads TGCGCCAGCAGCTTGGCCTCGGGGACAGGTAACACTGAAGCTTTCTTT. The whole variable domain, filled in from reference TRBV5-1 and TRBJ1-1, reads KAGVTQTPRYLIKTRGQQVTLSCSPISGHRSVSWYQQTPGQGLQFLFEYFSETQRNKGNFPGRFSGRQFSNSRSEMNVSTLELGDSALYLCASSLASGTGNTEAFFGQGTRLTVV.

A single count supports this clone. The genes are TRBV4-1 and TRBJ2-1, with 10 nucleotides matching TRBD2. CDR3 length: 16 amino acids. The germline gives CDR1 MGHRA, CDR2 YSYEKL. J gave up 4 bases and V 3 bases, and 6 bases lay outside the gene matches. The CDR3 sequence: CASSHAGTSAYNEQFF. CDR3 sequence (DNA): TGCGCCAGCAGCCATGCCGGGACTAGCGCTTACAATGAGCAGTTCTTC.

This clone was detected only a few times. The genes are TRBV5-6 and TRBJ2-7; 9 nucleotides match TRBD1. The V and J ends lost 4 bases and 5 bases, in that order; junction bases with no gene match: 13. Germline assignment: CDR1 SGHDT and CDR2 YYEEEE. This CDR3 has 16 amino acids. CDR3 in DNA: TGTGCCAGCAGCCTAGACCGGGACAGGGTTGTGAACGAGCAGTACTTC. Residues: CASSLDRDRVVNEQYF.

CDR3 coding DNA: TGTGCCAGCAGCCCCCGGGCGGGCTACGAGCAGTACTTC. Protein product: CASSPRAGYEQYF. The gene calls are TRBV3-1 (or the pseudogene TRBV3-2) and TRBJ2-7; D may be TRBD2 (5 bases). Trimming shortened V by 4 bases and J by 3 bases, and 10 bases separated the two germline ends. Germline V gene lookup returns CDR1 LGHDT and CDR2 YNNKEL (reference sequence). The CDR3 runs to 13 residues.

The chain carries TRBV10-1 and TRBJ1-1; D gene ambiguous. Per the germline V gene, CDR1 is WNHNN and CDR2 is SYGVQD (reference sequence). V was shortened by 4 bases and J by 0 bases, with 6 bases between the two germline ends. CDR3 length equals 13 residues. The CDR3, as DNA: TGCGCCAGCAGTGCACAGATGAACACTGAAGCTTTCTTT. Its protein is CASSAQMNTEAFF.

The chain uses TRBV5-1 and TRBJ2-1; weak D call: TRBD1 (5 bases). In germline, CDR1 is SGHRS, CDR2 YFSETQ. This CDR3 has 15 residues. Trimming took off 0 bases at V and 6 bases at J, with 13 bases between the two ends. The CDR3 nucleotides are TGCGCCAGCAGCTTGGGGGGCAGTCCCTCCAATGAGCAGTTCTTC. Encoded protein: CASSLGGSPSNEQFF.

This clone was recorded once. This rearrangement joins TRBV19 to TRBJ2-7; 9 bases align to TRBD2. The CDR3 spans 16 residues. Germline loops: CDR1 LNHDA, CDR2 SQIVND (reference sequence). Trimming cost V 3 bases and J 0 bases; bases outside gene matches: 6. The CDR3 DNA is TGTGCCAGTAGTATCCGGGGTAGCGGGAGCTCCTACGAGCAGTACTTC. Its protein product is CASSIRGSGSSYEQYF.

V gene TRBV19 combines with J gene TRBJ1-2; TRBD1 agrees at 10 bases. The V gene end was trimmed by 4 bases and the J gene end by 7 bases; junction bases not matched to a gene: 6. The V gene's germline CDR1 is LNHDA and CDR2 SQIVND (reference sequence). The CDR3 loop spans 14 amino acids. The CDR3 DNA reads TGTGCCAGTAGTACCCCGGGACAGGGGCTTGGCTACACCTTC. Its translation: CASSTPGQGLGYTF.

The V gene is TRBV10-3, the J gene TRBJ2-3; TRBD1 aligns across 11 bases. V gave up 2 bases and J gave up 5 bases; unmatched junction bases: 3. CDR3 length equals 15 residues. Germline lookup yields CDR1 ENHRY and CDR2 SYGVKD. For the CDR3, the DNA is TGTGCCATCAGTGAGGGGACAGGGGGGGGAGATACGCAGTATTTT. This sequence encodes CAISEGTGGGDTQYF.

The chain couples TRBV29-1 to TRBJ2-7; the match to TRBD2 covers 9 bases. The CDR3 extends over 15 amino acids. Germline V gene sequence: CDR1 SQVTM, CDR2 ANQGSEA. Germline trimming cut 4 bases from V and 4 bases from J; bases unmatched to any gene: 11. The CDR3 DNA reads TGCAGCGTTGCCTCGGAGGGACTAGCAGCTTACGAGCAGTACTTC. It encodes CSVASEGLAAYEQYF.

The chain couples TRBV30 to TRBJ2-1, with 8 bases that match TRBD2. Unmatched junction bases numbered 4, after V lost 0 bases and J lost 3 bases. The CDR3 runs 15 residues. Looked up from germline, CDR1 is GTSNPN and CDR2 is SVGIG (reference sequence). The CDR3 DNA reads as TGTGCCTGGAGTGTAACTAGCGGAATCTACAATGAGCAGTTCTTC. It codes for CAWSVTSGIYNEQFF.

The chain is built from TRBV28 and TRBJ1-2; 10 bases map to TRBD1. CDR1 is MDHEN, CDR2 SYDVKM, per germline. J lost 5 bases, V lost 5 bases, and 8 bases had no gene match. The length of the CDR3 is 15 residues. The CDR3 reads CASSLTDRGGYGYTF. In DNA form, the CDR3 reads TGTGCCAGCAGTCTGACGGACAGGGGGGGGTATGGCTACACCTTC.

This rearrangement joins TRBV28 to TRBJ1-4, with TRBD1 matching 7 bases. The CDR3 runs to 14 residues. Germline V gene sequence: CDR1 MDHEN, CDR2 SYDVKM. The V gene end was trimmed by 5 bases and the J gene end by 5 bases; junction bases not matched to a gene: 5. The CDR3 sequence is CASSEGQANEKLFF. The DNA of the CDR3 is TGTGCCAGCAGTGAAGGACAGGCAAATGAAAAACTGTTTTTT. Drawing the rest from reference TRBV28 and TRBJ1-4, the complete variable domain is DVKVTQSSRYLVKRTGEKVFLECVQDMDHENMFWYRQDPGLGLRLIYFSYDVKMKEKGDIPEGYSVSREKKERFSLILESASTNQTSMYLCASSEGQANEKLFFGSGTQLSVL.

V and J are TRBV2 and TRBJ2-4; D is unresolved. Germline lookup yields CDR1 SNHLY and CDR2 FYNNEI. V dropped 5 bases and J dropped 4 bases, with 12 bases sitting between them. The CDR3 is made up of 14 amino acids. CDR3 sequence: CASSSPRRKNIQYF. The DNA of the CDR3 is TGTGCCAGCAGTTCCCCGCGCAGGAAAAACATTCAGTACTTC.

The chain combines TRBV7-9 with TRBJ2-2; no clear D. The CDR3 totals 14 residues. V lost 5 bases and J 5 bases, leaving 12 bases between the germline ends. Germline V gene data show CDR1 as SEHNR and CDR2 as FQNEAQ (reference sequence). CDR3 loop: CASSPSTSTGELFF. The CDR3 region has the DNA TGTGCCAGCAGCCCCTCAACATCAACCGGGGAGCTGTTTTTT.

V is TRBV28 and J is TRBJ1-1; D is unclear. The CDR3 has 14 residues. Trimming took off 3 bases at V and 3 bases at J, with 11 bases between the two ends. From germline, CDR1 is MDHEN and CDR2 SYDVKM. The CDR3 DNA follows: TGTGCCAGCAGTTTCGGCGTTGCGGACACTGAAGCTTTCTTT. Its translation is CASSFGVADTEAFF.

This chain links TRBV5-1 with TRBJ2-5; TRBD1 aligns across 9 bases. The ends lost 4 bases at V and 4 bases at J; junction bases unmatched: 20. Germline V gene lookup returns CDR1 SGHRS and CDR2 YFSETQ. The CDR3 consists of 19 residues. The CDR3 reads CASSPGTGLGGRLRETQYF. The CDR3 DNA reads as TGCGCCAGCAGCCCCGGGACAGGGTTGGGCGGGAGATTACGAGAGACCCAGTACTTC.

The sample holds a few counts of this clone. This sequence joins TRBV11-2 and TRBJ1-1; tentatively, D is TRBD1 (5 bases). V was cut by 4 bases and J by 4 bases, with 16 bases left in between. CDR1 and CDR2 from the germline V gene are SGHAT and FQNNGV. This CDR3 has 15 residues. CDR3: CASSWGERPITEAFF. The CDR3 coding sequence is TGTGCCAGCAGCTGGGGGGAGCGTCCTATCACTGAAGCTTTCTTT. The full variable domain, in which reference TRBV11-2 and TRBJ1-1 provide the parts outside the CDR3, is EAGVAQSPRYKIIEKRQSVAFWCNPISGHATLYWYQQILGQGPKLLIQFQNNGVVDDSQLPKDRFSAERLKGVDSTLKIQPAKLEDSAVYLCASSWGERPITEAFFGQGTRLTVV.

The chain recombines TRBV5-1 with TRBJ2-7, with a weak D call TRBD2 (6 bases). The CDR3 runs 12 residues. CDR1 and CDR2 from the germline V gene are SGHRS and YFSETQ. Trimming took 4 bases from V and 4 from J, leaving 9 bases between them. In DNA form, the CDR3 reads TGCGCCAGCAGCGCGGGGTTTTACGAGCAGTACTTC. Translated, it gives CASSAGFYEQYF.

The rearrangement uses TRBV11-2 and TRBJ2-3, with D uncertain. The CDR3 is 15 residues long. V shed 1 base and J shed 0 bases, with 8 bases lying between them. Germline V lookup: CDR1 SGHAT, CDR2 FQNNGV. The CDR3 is CASSLGASSTDTQYF. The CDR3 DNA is TGTGCCAGCAGCTTAGGAGCATCTAGCACAGATACGCAGTATTTT. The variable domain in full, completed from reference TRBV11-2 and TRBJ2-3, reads EAGVAQSPRYKIIEKRQSVAFWCNPISGHATLYWYQQILGQGPKLLIQFQNNGVVDDSQLPKDRFSAERLKGVDSTLKIQPAKLEDSAVYLCASSLGASSTDTQYFGPGTRLTVL.

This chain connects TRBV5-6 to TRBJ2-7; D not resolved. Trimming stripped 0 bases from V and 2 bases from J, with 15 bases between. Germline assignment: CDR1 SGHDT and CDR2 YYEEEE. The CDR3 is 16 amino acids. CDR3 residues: CASSLVWAGPTYEQYF. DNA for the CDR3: TGTGCCAGCAGCTTGGTATGGGCAGGCCCTACCTACGAGCAGTACTTC.

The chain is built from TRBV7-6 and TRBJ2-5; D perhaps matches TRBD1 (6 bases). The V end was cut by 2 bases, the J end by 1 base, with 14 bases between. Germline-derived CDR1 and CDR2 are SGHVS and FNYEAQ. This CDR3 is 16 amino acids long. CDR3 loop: CASSLLGHRVQETQYF. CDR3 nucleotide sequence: TGTGCCAGCAGCTTATTAGGCCACAGGGTCCAAGAGACCCAGTACTTC.